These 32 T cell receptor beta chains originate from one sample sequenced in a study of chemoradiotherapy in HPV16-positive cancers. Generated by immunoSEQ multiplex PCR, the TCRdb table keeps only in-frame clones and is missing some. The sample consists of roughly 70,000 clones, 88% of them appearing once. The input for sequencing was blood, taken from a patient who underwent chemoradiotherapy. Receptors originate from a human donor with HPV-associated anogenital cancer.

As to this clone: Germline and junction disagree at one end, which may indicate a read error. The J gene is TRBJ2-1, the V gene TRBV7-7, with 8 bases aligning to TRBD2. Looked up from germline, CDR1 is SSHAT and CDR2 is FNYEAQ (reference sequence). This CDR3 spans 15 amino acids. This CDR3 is CASSLGAGVYNEQFF. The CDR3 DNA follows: TGTGCTAGCAGCTTGGGAGCGGGGGTATACAATGAGCAGTTCTTC.

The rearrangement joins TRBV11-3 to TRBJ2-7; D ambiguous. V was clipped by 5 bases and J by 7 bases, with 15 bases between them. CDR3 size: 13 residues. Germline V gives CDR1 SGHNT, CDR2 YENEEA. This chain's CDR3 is CASSGSSGGEQYF. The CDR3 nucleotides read TGTGCCAGCAGCGGTTCCTCGGGTGGAGAGCAGTACTTC.

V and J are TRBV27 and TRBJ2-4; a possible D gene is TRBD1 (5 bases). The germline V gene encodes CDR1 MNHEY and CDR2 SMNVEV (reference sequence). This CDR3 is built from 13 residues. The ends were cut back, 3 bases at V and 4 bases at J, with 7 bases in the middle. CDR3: CASSLKGKNIQYF. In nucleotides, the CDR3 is TGTGCCAGCAGTTTGAAGGGGAAAAACATTCAGTACTTC.

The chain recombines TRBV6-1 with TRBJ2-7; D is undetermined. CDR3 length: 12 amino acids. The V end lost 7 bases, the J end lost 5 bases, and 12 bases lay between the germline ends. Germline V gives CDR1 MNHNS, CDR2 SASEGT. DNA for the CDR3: TGTGCCAGCAAGGGCGGAGTTCACGAGCAGTACTTC. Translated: CASKGGVHEQYF.

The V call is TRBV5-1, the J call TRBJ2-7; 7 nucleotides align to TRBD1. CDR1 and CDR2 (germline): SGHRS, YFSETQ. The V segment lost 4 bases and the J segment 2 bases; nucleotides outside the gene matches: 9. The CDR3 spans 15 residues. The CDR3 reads CASSPTGQAPYEQYF. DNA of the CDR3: TGCGCCAGCAGCCCCACCGGACAGGCGCCCTACGAGCAGTACTTC.

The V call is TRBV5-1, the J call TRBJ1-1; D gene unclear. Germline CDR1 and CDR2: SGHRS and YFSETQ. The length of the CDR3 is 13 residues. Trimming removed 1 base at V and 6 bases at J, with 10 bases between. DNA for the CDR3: TGCGCCAGCAGCTTGCGTTCAGATGCTGAAGCTTTCTTT. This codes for CASSLRSDAEAFF.

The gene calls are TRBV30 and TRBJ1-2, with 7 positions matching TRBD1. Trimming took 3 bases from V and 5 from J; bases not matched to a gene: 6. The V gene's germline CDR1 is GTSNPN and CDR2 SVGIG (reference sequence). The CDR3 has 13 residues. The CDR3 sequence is CAWSGTDPYGYTF. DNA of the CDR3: TGTGCCTGGAGCGGGACAGACCCTTATGGCTACACCTTC. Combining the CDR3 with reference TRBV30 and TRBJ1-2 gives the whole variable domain SQTIHQWPATLVQPVGSPLSLECTVEGTSNPNLYWYRQAAGRGLQLLFYSVGIGQISSEVPQNLSASRPQDRQFILSSKKLLLSDSGFYLCAWSGTDPYGYTFGSGTRLTVV.

The chain's CDR3 is CASTPMARDSLRSQETQYF. The CDR3 nucleotides read TGTGCCAGCACCCCCATGGCCCGGGACAGTCTTAGGTCCCAAGAGACCCAGTACTTC. This chain uses TRBV5-6 with TRBJ2-5; 7 bases fit TRBD1. The junction had 21 bases not matched to a gene; V was cut back by 6 bases and J by 1 base. This CDR3 contains 19 residues. The germline V gene encodes CDR1 SGHDT and CDR2 YYEEEE.

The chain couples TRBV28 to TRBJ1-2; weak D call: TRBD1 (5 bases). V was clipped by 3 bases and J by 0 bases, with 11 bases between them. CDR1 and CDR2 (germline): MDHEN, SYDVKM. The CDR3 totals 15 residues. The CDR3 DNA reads TGTGCCAGCAGTTTTTTCGGGGCTACTAACTATGGCTACACCTTC. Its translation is CASSFFGATNYGYTF.

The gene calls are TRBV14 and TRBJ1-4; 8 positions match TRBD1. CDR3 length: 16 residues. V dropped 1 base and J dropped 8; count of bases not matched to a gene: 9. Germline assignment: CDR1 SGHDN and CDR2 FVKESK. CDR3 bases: TGTGCCAGCAGCCAAGGAAGCTATACAGGGGGAGAAAAACTGTTTTTT. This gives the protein CASSQGSYTGGEKLFF.

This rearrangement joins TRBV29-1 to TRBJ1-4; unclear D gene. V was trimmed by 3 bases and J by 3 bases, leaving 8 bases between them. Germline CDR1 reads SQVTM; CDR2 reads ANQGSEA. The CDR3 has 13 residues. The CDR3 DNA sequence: TGCAGCGTTGAGGTCCAGGCTAATGAAAAACTGTTTTTT. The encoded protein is CSVEVQANEKLFF.

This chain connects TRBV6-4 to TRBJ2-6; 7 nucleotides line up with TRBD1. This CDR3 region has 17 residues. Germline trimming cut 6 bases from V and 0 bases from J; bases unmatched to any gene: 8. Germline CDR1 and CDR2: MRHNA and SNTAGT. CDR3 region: CASSRTGLSSGANVLTF. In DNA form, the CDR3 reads TGTGCCAGCAGCCGGACAGGTCTTTCCTCTGGGGCCAACGTCCTGACTTTC.

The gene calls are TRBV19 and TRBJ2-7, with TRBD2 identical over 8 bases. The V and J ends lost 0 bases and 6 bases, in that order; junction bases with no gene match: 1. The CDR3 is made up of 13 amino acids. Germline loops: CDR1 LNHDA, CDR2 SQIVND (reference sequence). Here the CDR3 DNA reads TGTGCCAGTAGTATAGAACTAGCGGCCGAGCAGTACTTC. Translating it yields CASSIELAAEQYF. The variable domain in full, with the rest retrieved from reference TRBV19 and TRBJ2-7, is DGGITQSPKYLFRKEGQNVTLSCEQNLNHDAMYWYRQDPGQGLRLIYYSQIVNDFQKGDIAEGYSVSREKKESFPLTVTSAQKNPTAFYLCASSIELAAEQYFGPGTRLTVT.

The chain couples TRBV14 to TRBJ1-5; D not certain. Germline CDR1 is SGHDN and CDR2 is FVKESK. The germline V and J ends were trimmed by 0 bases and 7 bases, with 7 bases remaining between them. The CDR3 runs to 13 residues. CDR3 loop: CASSQDSLQPQHF. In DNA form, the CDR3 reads TGTGCCAGCAGCCAAGATAGTCTGCAGCCCCAGCATTTT.

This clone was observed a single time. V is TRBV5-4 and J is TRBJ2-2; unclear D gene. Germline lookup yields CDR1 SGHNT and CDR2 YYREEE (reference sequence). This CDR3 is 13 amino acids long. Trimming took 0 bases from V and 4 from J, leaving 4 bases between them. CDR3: CASSLAPTGELFF. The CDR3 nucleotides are TGTGCCAGCAGCTTGGCCCCCACCGGGGAGCTGTTTTTT.

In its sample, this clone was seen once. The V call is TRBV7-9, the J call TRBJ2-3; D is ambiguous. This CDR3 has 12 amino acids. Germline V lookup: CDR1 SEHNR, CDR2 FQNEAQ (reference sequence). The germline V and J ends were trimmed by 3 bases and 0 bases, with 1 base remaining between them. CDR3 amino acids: CASSFSTDTQYF. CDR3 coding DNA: TGTGCCAGCAGCTTCAGCACAGATACGCAGTATTTT.

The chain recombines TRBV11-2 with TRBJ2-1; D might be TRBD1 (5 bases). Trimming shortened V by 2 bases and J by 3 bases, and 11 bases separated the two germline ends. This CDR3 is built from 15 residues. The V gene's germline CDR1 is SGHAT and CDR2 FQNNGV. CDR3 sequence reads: CASSLQGIDYNEQFF. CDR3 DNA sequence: TGTGCCAGCAGCTTACAGGGCATCGACTACAATGAGCAGTTCTTC.

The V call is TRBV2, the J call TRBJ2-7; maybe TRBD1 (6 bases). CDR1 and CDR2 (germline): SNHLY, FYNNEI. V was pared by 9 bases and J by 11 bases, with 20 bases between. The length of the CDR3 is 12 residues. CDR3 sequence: CASEQTPGQKYF. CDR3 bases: TGTGCCAGTGAGCAAACCCCGGGACAAAAGTACTTC.

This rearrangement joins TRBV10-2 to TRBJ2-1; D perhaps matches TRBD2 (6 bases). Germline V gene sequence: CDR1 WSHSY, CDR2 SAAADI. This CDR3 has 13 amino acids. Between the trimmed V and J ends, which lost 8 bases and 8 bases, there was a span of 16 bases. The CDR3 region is CASGPGATDEQFF. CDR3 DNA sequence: TGCGCCAGCGGACCGGGAGCCACCGATGAGCAGTTCTTC.

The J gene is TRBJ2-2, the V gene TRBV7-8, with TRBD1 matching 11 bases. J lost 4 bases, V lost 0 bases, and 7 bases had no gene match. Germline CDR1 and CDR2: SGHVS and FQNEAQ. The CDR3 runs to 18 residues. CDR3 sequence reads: CASSLAAWGTGGTGELFF. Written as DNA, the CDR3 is TGTGCCAGCAGCTTAGCGGCCTGGGGGACAGGGGGCACCGGGGAGCTGTTTTTT.

The CDR3 sequence is CASSFREGSMNEQFF. In DNA form, the CDR3 reads TGTGCCAGCAGCTTTCGGGAGGGGTCGATGAATGAGCAGTTCTTC. The chain has TRBV7-2 and TRBJ2-1; 8 bases are shared with TRBD2. CDR1 is SGHTA and CDR2 is FQGNSA in the germline V gene. This CDR3 comprises 15 residues. The J segment lost 7 bases and the V segment lost 3 bases, leaving 8 bases of the junction unmatched.

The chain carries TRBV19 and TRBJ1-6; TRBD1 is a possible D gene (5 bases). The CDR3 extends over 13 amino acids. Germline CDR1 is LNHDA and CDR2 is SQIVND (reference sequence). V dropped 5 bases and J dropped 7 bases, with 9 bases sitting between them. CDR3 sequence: CASSVQGNSPLHF. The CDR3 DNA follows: TGTGCCAGTAGTGTTCAGGGAAATTCACCCCTCCACTTT. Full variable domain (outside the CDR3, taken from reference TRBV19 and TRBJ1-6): DGGITQSPKYLFRKEGQNVTLSCEQNLNHDAMYWYRQDPGQGLRLIYYSQIVNDFQKGDIAEGYSVSREKKESFPLTVTSAQKNPTAFYLCASSVQGNSPLHFGNGTRLTVT.

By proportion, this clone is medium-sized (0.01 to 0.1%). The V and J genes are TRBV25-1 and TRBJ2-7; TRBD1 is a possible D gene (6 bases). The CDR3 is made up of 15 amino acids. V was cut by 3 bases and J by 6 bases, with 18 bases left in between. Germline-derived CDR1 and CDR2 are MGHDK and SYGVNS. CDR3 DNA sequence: TGTGCCAGCAGTGAGATAAATATCTTGACAGGCGAGCAGTACTTC. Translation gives CASSEINILTGEQYF.

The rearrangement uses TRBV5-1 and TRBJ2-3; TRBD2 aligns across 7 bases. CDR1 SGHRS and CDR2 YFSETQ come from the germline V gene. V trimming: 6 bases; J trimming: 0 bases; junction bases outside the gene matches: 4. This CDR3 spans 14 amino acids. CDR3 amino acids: CASTLADSTDTQYF. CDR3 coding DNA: TGCGCCAGCACTCTAGCGGACAGCACAGATACGCAGTATTTT.

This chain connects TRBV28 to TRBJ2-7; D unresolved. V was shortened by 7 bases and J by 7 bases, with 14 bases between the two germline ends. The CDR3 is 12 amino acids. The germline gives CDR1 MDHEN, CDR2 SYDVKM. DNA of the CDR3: TGTGCCAGCACCGTAGGCCTACCGGAGCAGTACTTC. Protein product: CASTVGLPEQYF.

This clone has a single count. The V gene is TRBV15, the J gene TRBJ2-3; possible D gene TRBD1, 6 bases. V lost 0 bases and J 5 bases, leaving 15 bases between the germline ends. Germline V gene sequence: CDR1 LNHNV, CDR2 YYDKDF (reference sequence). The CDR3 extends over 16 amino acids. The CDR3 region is CATSRDRAGVGDTQYF. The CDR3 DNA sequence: TGTGCCACCAGCAGAGATCGGGCAGGGGTTGGAGATACGCAGTATTTT.

CDR3 amino acids: CASPSTGGGMALHF. The DNA for the CDR3 is TGTGCCTCCCCCTCGACAGGGGGAGGGATGGCCCTCCACTTT. V usage is TRBV30 and J usage is TRBJ1-6; 9 nucleotides match TRBD1. The junction had 15 bases not matched to a gene; V was cut back by 7 bases and J by 14 bases. The V gene's germline CDR1 is GTSNPN and CDR2 SVGIG (reference sequence). The CDR3 spans 14 residues. The full variable domain, its missing parts supplied by reference TRBV30 and TRBJ1-6, is SQTIHQWPATLVQPVGSPLSLECTVEGTSNPNLYWYRQAAGRGLQLLFYSVGIGQISSEVPQNLSASRPQDRQFILSSKKLLLSDSGFYLCASPSTGGGMALHFGNGTRLTVT.

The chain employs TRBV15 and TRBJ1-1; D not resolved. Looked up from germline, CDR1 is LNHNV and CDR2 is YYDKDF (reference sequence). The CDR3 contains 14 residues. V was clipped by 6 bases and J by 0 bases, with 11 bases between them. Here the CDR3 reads CATSVGRVNTEAFF. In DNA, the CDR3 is TGTGCCACCAGTGTCGGCCGGGTGAACACTGAAGCTTTCTTT.

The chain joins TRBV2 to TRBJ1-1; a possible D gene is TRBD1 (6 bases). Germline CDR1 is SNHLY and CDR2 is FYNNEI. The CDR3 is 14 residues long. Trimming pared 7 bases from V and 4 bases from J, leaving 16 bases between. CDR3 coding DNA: TGTGCCAGCAACAGACGGACAGCGGGCACTGAAGCTTTCTTT. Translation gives CASNRRTAGTEAFF.

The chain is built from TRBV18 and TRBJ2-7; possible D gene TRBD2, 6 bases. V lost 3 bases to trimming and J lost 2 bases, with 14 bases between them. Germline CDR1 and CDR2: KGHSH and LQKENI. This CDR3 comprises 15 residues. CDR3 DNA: TGTGCCAGCTCACCGGCTAGCGCGATAACCTACGAGCAGTACTTC. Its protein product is CASSPASAITYEQYF.

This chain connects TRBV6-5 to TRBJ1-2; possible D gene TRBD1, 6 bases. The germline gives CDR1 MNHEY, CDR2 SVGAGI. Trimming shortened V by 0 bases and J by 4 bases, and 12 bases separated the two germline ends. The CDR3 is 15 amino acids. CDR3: CASSYSVGGSYGYTF. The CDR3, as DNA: TGTGCCAGCAGTTACTCGGTAGGGGGTTCCTATGGCTACACCTTC.

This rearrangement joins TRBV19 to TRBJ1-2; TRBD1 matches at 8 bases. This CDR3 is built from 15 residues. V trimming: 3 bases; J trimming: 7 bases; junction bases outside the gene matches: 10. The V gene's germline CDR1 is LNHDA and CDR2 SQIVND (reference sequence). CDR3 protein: CASSIGQGADIGYTF. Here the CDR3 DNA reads TGTGCCAGTAGTATCGGGCAGGGGGCTGATATTGGCTACACCTTC.